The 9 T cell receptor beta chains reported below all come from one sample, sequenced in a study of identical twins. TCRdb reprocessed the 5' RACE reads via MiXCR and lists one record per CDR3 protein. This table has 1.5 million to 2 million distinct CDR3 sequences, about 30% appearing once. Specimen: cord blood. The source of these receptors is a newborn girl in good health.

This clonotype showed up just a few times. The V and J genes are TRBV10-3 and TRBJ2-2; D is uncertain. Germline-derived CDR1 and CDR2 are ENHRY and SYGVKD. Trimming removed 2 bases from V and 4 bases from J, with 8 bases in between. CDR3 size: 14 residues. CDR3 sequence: CAISESEFTGELFF. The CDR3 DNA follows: TGTGCCATCAGTGAGAGTGAGTTCACCGGGGAGCTGTTTTTT.

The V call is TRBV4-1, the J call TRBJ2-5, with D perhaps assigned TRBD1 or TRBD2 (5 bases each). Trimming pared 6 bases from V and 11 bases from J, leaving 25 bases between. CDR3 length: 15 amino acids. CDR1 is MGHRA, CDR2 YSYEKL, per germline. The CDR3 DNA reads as TGCGCCAGCAGTGGGGGACCCGCGTCGATCAATGAGCAGTACTTC. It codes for CASSGGPASINEQYF.

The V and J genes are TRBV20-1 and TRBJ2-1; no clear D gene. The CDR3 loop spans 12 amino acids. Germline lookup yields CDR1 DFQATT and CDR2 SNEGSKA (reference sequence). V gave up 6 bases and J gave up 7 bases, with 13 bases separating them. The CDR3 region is CSASRDANEQFF. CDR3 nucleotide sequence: TGCAGTGCCTCGCGCGACGCGAATGAGCAGTTCTTC.

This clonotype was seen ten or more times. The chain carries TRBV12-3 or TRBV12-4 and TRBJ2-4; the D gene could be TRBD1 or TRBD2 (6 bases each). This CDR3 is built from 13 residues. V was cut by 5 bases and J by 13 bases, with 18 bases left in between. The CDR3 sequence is CASSPQGGSSQYF. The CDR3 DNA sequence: TGTGCCAGCAGTCCGCAAGGGGGGTCTTCCCAGTACTTC.

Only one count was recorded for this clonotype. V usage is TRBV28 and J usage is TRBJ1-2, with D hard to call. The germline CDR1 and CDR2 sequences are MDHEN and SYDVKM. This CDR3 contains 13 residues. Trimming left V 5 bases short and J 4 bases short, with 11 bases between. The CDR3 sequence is CASSPNGVYGYTF. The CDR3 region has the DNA TGTGCCAGCAGTCCTAACGGGGTCTATGGCTACACCTTC.

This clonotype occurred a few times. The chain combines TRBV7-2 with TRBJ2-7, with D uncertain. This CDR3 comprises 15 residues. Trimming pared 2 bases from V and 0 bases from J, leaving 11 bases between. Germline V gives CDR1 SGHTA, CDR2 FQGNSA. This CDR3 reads CASSLLSHGSYEQYF. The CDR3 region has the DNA TGTGCCAGCAGCTTATTATCCCATGGCTCCTACGAGCAGTACTTC.

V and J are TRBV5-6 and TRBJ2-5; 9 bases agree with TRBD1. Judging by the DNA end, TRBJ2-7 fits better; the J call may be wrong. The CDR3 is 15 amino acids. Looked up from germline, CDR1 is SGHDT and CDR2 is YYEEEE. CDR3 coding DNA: TGTGCCAGCAGCTTGGTGGGACAGGGTAACGACGAGCAGTACTTC. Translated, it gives CASSLVGQGNDEQYF.

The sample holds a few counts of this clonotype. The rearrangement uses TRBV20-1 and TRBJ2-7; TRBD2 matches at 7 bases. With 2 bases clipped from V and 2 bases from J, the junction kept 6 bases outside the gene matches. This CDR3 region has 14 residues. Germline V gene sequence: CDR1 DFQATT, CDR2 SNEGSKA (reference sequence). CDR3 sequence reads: CSARIAGLTYEQYF. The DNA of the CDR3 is TGCAGTGCTAGAATAGCGGGCCTAACCTACGAGCAGTACTTC.

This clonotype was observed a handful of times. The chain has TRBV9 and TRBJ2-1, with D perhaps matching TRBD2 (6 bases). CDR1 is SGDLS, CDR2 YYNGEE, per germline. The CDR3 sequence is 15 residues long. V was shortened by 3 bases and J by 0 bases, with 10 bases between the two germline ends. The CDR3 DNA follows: TGTGCCAGCAGCGCCCTTAGCGGCTCCTACAATGAGCAGTTCTTC. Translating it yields CASSALSGSYNEQFF.